This paragraph covers one T cell receptor (beta chain) sequence. This entry belongs to a study of blood T cell repertoires in COVID-19. Study-wide background: Acute and convalescent COVID-19 samples came from the United States, Italy and Spain.

The CDR3 covers 17 residues. V was clipped by 3 bases and J by 2 bases; unmatched bases: 10. Germline V CDR1 and CDR2: SGHDN, FVKESK. Libraries were prepared by immunoSEQ multiplex PCR; TCRdb keeps only in-frame clonotypes and omits some of them. The table shows about 80,000 clones, with around 81% occurring only once. The source material was peripheral blood. The chain uses TRBV14 and TRBJ2-3; 8 bases map to TRBD1. The receptor was isolated from a human donor in a cohort sampled during active COVID-19. This CDR3 reads CASSHRPGTGNTDTQYF. CDR3 DNA sequence: TGTGCCAGCAGCCACCGGCCCGGGACAGGTAACACAGATACGCAGTATTTT.